This TCR beta chain was captured in a study of blood T cells in healthy people across ages (dated by TCRdb to 2014 to 2015). In the study overall: Template switching captured roughly one uniquely barcoded TCR beta cDNA molecule per two T cells in model experiments. The study measured age-related changes in TCR beta repertoire diversity using deep sequencing normalized with unique cDNA molecular identifiers. Donors were grouped into four age groups: young (average roughly 16 years), middle-aged (roughly 40), aged (roughly 62) and long-lived (roughly 80). To avoid experimental bias, donors of different ages were randomly spread across the sequencing lanes. Using the same blood draw, the study looked at two additional independent replicas of 1 million unique cDNA reads for two donors, one aged 18 to 30 and the other aged 80 or older.

Turning to this clonotype: Its antigen is not yet known. Per-nucleotide qualities are absent, and no much larger clonotype sits a single base away.

Summary of the overall study and its limitations: Donor CMV infection status was unknown, potentially confounding age-related changes in expanded clonotypes. The percentage of naive T cells measured by flow cytometry correlated strongly with observed TCR beta diversity. Estimates of total diversity based on one million sequenced T cells were regarded as lower bounds and as underestimates. Observed TCR beta diversity per million T cells fell roughly linearly with age, and a significant reduction was already apparent by age around 44. Because profiling used bulk unsorted PBMCs, naive and antigen-experienced compartments could not be compared conclusively. Compared with the aged group, the long-lived group had more naive CD4+ T cells, fewer expanded clones and increased TCR diversity, a pattern suggesting age selection.

The library was prepared using 5' RACE. These reads were obtained on an Illumina HiSeq 2500. The second PCR ran for roughly 7 to 11 cycles and used a J-beta primer mix along with a sample-barcoded 5' primer. A unique molecular identifier was introduced onto each TCR beta cDNA molecule by a template-switch 5' adaptor carrying 12 random nucleotides. Each sample yielded at least 3 million CDR3-containing paired-end reads. First-strand cDNA synthesis was performed from all RNA using the Mint cDNA synthesis kit, with priming by a TRBC-specific oligonucleotide. Following uracil-DNA glycosylase treatment, a first 18-cycle PCR with universal primers M1SS and BC2_uni_R was performed on all cDNA. Turning to the authors' computational methods: Each sample was normalized by randomly selecting 1 million high-quality reads, each carrying a distinct molecular identifier. Instead of being binned into consensus sequences, reads that shared molecular identifiers were thrown out. CDR3 identification, clonotype clustering and error correction used MiTCR with a Q25 quality threshold and the strictest error-elimination algorithm. Lower-bound total TCR beta diversity was estimated with a nonparametric unseen species model using Euler transformation. In-frame beta chains were kept once TCRdb had trimmed the public reads at Q25 with fastp and called clones with MiXCR. Under each unique CDR3 protein, matching rows form one entry showing the most common genes and DNA. TCRdb, not the original authors, processed these V and J calls. Counted in this sample were some 900,000 distinct CDR3 sequences; 40% to 60% of them appeared once. The ten largest make up around 15% of the sample.

For CDR1 and CDR2, the germline V gene (reference sequence) lists LGHDT and YNNKEL. V trim: 0 bases; J trim: 3 bases; unmatched bases: 2. Measured from the cysteine to the phenylalanine, the CDR3 is 15 residues long. This entry keeps only the CDR3 DNA: 45 bases, framed from base 1. The roughly 39 donors, aged about 6 to 95 years, were systemically healthy Caucasian individuals from Russia. Each donor gave 9 to 10 milliliters of peripheral blood, collected into EDTA-treated Vacutainer tubes. Ficoll-Paque density-gradient centrifugation was used to isolate PBMCs, with at least 6.5 million per sample. Trizol reagent was used to extract total RNA from the PBMCs, yielding at least 5.5 micrograms per sample. Naive CD45RAhigh/CD27high T cell percentages were measured by flow cytometry on a PBMC aliquot from every donor.

The V and J genes are TRBV3-1 and TRBJ2-3, and TRBD1 aligns with 8 junction nucleotides. The sequence came from a man aged 25 to 40 in good health. The sequenced material came from blood. The nucleotide sequence is TGTGCCAGCAGCCAAGACGGACAGGGAACAGATACGCAGTATTTT. Its coded protein is CASSQDGQGTDTQYF.